This TCR beta chain was retrieved from a study of post-analysis software for immune sequencing data. Study-wide points: With TRBV5-6, TRBV5-1 and TRBV20-1 included, about five TRBV segments were more frequent in patients than in controls.

Regarding this clonotype: What it binds is not known. This could be a read error, since a much larger clone is one nucleotide away.

In germline, CDR1 is KGHDR, CDR2 SFDVKD. The CDR3 totals 14 residues. cDNA libraries of TCR beta carried unique molecular identifiers. Using its own MiXCR run on the PCR reads, TCRdb lists one record per CDR3 protein. The sample has 150,000 to 200,000 distinct CDR3 sequences, 30% seen once. The material sequenced was blood. The chain carries TRBV24-1 and TRBJ2-1; no clear D. This receptor was taken from a girl aged 10 to 17 with multiple sclerosis. The CDR3 bases are TGTGCCTCCAGTGATTTCCGGATCTACAATGAGCAGTTCTTC. Residues: CASSDFRIYNEQFF.